This is a list of T cell receptor beta chains from one sample in a study of blood T cell repertoires in COVID-19. Profiled with immunoSEQ multiplex PCR; TCRdb holds only in-frame clones, not every one. The sample includes fewer than 350,000 clones, 89% of them seen just once. The source material was PBMCs or T cells enriched from blood (not recorded which). The receptors come from a woman aged 40 to 55 who had recovered from COVID-19. CDR3s leave out the opening cysteine and the closing phenylalanine or tryptophan.

TRBV7-2	TRBJ2-7	10	ASSLEGLEQY
TRBV11-1	TRBJ1-2	12	ASSRTANNYGYT
TRBV7-2	TRBJ2-3	10	ASGGAADTQY
TRBV24-1	TRBJ2-7	12	ATSDPGQRDEQY
TRBV4-3	TRBJ1-1	13	ASSQDYRGPTEAF
TRBV4-1	TRBJ2-5	13	ASSQERVAGETQY
TRBV11-2	TRBJ1-4	14	ASSLGTVATNEKLF
TRBV27	TRBJ1-1	11	ASSLGTGTEAF
TRBV7-2	TRBJ2-7	13	ASSSVAGGNYEQY
TRBV5-1	TRBJ2-1	13	ASSLDTGVLDEQF
TRBV6-5	TRBJ2-1	10	ASSLEVLEQF
TRBV18	TRBJ1-1	12	ASSPAGMNTEAF
TRBV27	TRBJ1-2	13	ASHTDGGDNYGYT
TRBV18	TRBJ1-5	12	ASSPTGLNQPQH
TRBV9	TRBJ1-3	13	ASSVQWGAGNTIY
TRBV12-3/TRBV12-4	TRBJ1-1	11	ASSLTGDTEAF
TRBV19	TRBJ1-2	13	ASSIDRATVTGYT
TRBV2	TRBJ2-2	13	ASTPRDYNTGELF
TRBV11-3	TRBJ2-1	13	ASSYGGAGDNEQF
TRBV30	TRBJ2-1	15	AWRPLAGNFRSNEQF
TRBV19	TRBJ1-4	14	ASSIGSGQPGEKLF
TRBV28	TRBJ1-2	14	ASSFQDRETLYGYT
TRBV19	TRBJ1-4	13	ASSTDSATNEKLF
TRBV2	TRBJ1-4	11	ASSRTGNEKLF
TRBV29-1	TRBJ1-4	11	SVGDRGGEKLF
TRBV5-1	TRBJ1-5	13	ASSLGGNSNQPQH
TRBV29-1	TRBJ2-7	12	SVLMSGSGYEQY
TRBV11-2	TRBJ1-1	13	ASSLAEGAYTEAF
TRBV16	TRBJ2-3	15	ASSQAAGGPLTDTQY
TRBV9	TRBJ1-5	13	ASSVDDRGGQPQH
TRBV28	TRBJ1-5	13	ASSPPRTAGQPQH
TRBV6-5	TRBJ2-3	13	ASSYGTSGRDTQY
TRBV11-3	TRBJ2-7	11	ASSLRTAGEQY
TRBV21-1	TRBJ1-1	15	ASSKVETATMNTEAF
TRBV28	TRBJ2-7	14	ASSLFRGAISYEQY
TRBV19	TRBJ1-1	14	ASSLPPRQVNTEAF
TRBV3-1/TRBV3-2	TRBJ1-3	12	ASSPFLAGNTIY
TRBV15	TRBJ2-4	11	ATVLAGGNIQY
TRBV27	TRBJ2-2	11	ASSLLNTGELF
TRBV7-9	TRBJ1-5	13	ASSFGGMGNQPQH